The present entry profiles one TCR beta chain with its context. What antigen it recognizes has not been identified. No base qualities exist here, and no much larger clone lies one base off it. The CDR3 has 16 amino acids, counting the end cysteine and phenylalanine. Just the 48-base CDR3 DNA is kept, in frame starting at base 1. Trimming costs V 2 bases and J 3 bases, and their ends lie 14 bases apart. CDR1 MNHNS and CDR2 SASEGT were looked up in the germline V gene. This sample is drawn from a study of long-term antiretroviral therapy in people with HIV (dated by TCRdb to 2022 to 2024). The study in broad terms: The earliest samples were collected about a decade before the 2015 WHO recommendation for immediate ART, when ART was typically delayed until CD4 counts fell. This retrospective serial study examined whether starting ART and sustained HIV suppression were associated with changes in the composition and diversity of the TRB repertoire in peripheral blood. A total of roughly 200 cryopreserved PBMC samples came from 25 to 35 adults with confirmed HIV infection and were collected serially over a mean of roughly six years (range 1-12). Of the roughly 30 participants with HIV, 10 to 11 were female. No cross-contamination during QIAcube processing was shown when test extractions of a monoclonal T-cell line were performed alongside 30 to 40 polyclonal samples.

Sequencing of the TRB variable region was done with the immunoSEQ hsTCRB v3.0 assay at survey level resolution. The target sequencing depth for TRB was roughly 35,000-50,000 T-cell genomes per sample. An Illumina MiSeq with a v3 150-cycle kit was used to sequence the pooled TRB libraries. From the authors' description of their analysis: Repertoire analysis was run in R within a reproducible Nextflow workflow that covered QC, data transformation and analysis. LymphoSeq2, an R package for AIRR-Seq data exploration, was used to implement custom analyses. Several samples yielding fewer than 5000 total TRB sequences were excluded, leaving 150 to 200 analyzed HIV repertoires. Among the approximately 180 retained HIV repertoires, 59 were collected before ART initiation and 120 to 140 were collected after ART initiation. Each repertoire was downsampled to 5000 TRB nucleotide sequences, and summary statistics were averaged across 100 downsampling iterations. The analysis kept only TRB sequences whose CDR3 regions were at least seven amino acids long. Diversity was measured with a Shannon entropy-derived clonality score and the Gini coefficient. In the repertoire networks, any two of the top 5000 CDR3 amino acid sequences were connected whenever the two sequences differed by an edit distance of one. Antigen specificity groups and MHC restriction were predicted for TRB CDR3 amino acid sequences with GLIPH2. Known CMV, EBV, HIV or tissue antigen associations were flagged by matching CDR3 amino acid sequences against VDJdb and McPAS-TCR. Pre-ART, post-ART and control groups were compared with Wilcoxon signed-rank tests and Holm-Bonferroni correction. TCRdb took this table from immuneACCESS and kept in-frame rearrangements with V and J called. Such tables lack part of the clones; where checked against another copy, unresolved V genes explain under half of the gap, and the rest is unexplained. The D gene and trimming were derived from the DNA, and the V and J assignments and clone size from that table. The sample table lists roughly 44,000 clones, around 96% of them with a count of one. Of the sample, 2.5% to 3.5% is held by the ten largest clones.

Overall study outcomes, separate from this receptor: Because PBMC availability was limited, only the TCR beta chain was sequenced, with no alpha chain pairing. Because cell numbers in pre-ART samples were limited, unsorted PBMC were profiled instead of sorted CD4+ and CD8+ T cells. The samples were dated from about 2004 to 2017, and the ART regimens that were used may be less effective than current ART regimens. Inferences about post-ART repertoire changes were limited because no data were available on ART adherence, viral resistance or therapy changes. Starting ART was linked to a significant rise in TRB diversity, yet even with long-term ART the diversity remained significantly lower than in transplant donor controls. At every time point, the repertoire was dominated by expanded TRB clones first identified before ART initiation, although this dominance fluctuated and, in many PLHIV, declined after ART. HIV repertoires had narrower CDR3 length ranges than controls, and the network structure suggested an antigen-experienced repertoire that shifted only slightly toward naive after ART.

Participants were included only if at least one PBMC sample before ART initiation and at least two post-ART samples were available. All participants with HIV were treated in the United States of America. Before DNA extraction, cryopreserved samples containing about 0.95-10 million PBMC were thawed and washed. At the time of the earliest PBMC sample for each participant with HIV, ages ranged from roughly 23 to 55 years. PBMC samples from each participant spanned 1-4 timepoints before ART initiation and 2-8 timepoints after ART initiation, with a median of 7 samples. For every participant, serial HIV viral load, CD4+ T-cell count, ART history and demographic data were obtained. Using a Qiagen kit on a QIAcube, genomic DNA was extracted from unsorted PBMC, with samples processed in batches of 12.

The chain couples TRBV6-1 to TRBJ1-5; TRBD1 could be the D gene, as 5 bases match. This sample comprised unsorted PBMCs, obtained 3.7 years after starting antiretroviral therapy. This sequence was found in a woman between 45 and 65 years old with HIV. CDR3 reads: CASSEQTVNVNQPQHF. Here is the DNA: TGTGCCAGCAGTGAACAGACAGTAAATGTCAATCAGCCCCAGCATTTT.